These 31 T cell receptor beta chains originate from one sample sequenced in a study of blood T cell repertoires in COVID-19. Sequencing used immunoSEQ multiplex PCR; TCRdb keeps in-frame clones, though not all of them. The sample contains over 45,000 clones, more than 85% of which appear only once. The material sequenced was peripheral blood. These receptor sequences come from an elderly man in a cohort sampled during active COVID-19.

This clone has only one observation. As DNA, the CDR3 is TGTGCCAGCTCACCGGACCAAAGGGGCTACGAGCAGTACTTC. This sequence encodes CASSPDQRGYEQYF. This chain connects TRBV18 to TRBJ2-7, with D possibly being TRBD1 (5 bases). The CDR3 is made up of 14 amino acids. The V and J ends lost 3 bases and 3 bases respectively, with 12 bases between them. Germline V gives CDR1 KGHSH, CDR2 LQKENI.

The rearrangement links TRBV14 to TRBJ2-5; weak D call: TRBD2 (6 bases). CDR3 length: 14 amino acids. Germline lookup yields CDR1 SGHDN and CDR2 FVKESK. V lost 5 bases to trimming and J lost 5 bases, with 15 bases between them. The CDR3 spells CASSARLGGETQYF. In DNA form, the CDR3 reads TGTGCCAGCAGCGCACGGCTTGGAGGGGAGACCCAGTACTTC.

This sequence joins TRBV2 and TRBJ2-7, with D perhaps matching TRBD2 (5 bases). Germline V gene sequence: CDR1 SNHLY, CDR2 FYNNEI. The V end was cut by 1 base, the J end by 5 bases, with 15 bases between. The length of the CDR3 is 15 residues. CDR3 nucleotides: TGTGCCAGCAGTGAAGGGTGGAGAGGGTGGAACGAGCAGTACTTC. Residues: CASSEGWRGWNEQYF.

This chain links TRBV5-1 with TRBJ2-5; 7 positions match TRBD2. The CDR3 is 13 amino acids. V shed 4 bases, J shed 3 bases, and the junction held 3 bases outside the gene matches. Germline V gives CDR1 SGHRS, CDR2 YFSETQ. The CDR3 here is CASSLGREETQYF. The CDR3 DNA follows: TGCGCCAGCAGCCTGGGGAGGGAAGAGACCCAGTACTTC.

The CDR3 is CASSYSEQYAGLTDTQYF. CDR3 nucleotides: TGTGCCAGCAGTTACTCCGAGCAATATGCGGGGCTCACAGATACGCAGTATTTT. The chain employs TRBV6-2 or TRBV6-3 and TRBJ2-3, with D possibly TRBD2 on 6 matching bases. Trimming left V 0 bases short and J 2 bases short, with 18 bases between. Germline lookup yields CDR1 MNHEY and CDR2 SVGEGT. The CDR3 is made up of 18 amino acids.

The chain joins TRBV7-2 to TRBJ2-7; D may be TRBD1 (6 bases). CDR3 length: 13 amino acids. V lost 4 bases, J lost 2 bases, and 9 bases lay in between. CDR1 and CDR2 (germline): SGHTA, FQGNSA. Here the CDR3 reads CASSSGQPYEQYF. CDR3 coding DNA: TGTGCCAGCAGCTCAGGACAGCCCTACGAGCAGTACTTC.

This clone has only a few counts. The genes are TRBV4-3 and TRBJ2-1, with D perhaps TRBD2 (5 bases). V was shortened by 0 bases and J by 9 bases, with 9 bases between the two germline ends. In germline, CDR1 is LGHNA, CDR2 YSLEER. There are 13 residues in the CDR3. The CDR3: CASSQDKRTEQFF. CDR3 DNA sequence: TGCGCCAGCAGCCAAGATAAGCGGACTGAGCAGTTCTTC.

A few counts support this clone. This chain connects TRBV6-5 to TRBJ2-7; 11 positions match TRBD2. From germline, CDR1 is MNHEY and CDR2 SVGAGI. The CDR3 is 15 residues long. Unmatched junction bases numbered 6, after V lost 6 bases and J lost 2 bases. CDR3 in amino acids: CASRQTSGGTYEQYF. The CDR3 DNA reads TGTGCCAGCAGACAAACTAGCGGGGGAACCTACGAGCAGTACTTC.

The chain carries TRBV4-1 and TRBJ2-7; D gene unclear. CDR1 and CDR2 from the germline V gene are MGHRA and YSYEKL. Trimming left V 0 bases short and J 2 bases short, with 17 bases between. The CDR3 is 17 amino acids. The CDR3 is CASSQDLTRHPPYEQYF. In DNA, the CDR3 is TGCGCCAGCAGCCAAGACCTGACGAGACACCCCCCCTACGAGCAGTACTTC.

This clone was observed a handful of times. V and J are TRBV27 and TRBJ2-7; D uncertain. Trimming pared 2 bases from V and 4 bases from J, leaving 15 bases between. Germline loops: CDR1 MNHEY, CDR2 SMNVEV (reference sequence). The CDR3 consists of 15 residues. The DNA of the CDR3 is TGTGCCAGCAGTTTAATACCAGGCAACCAATACGAGCAGTACTTC. This encodes CASSLIPGNQYEQYF.

The rearrangement uses TRBV28 and TRBJ2-5; 7 nucleotides agree with TRBD2. Germline V gene lookup returns CDR1 MDHEN and CDR2 SYDVKM. The CDR3 loop spans 16 amino acids. V gave up 2 bases and J gave up 2 bases; unmatched junction bases: 8. CDR3 coding DNA: TGTGCCAGCAGTTTAGGGCTAGCGGACTCTCAAGAGACCCAGTACTTC. The encoded protein is CASSLGLADSQETQYF.

The DNA of the CDR3 is TGTGCCTGGAAGGAACAGGGGACCACTGAAGCTTTCTTT. As protein: CAWKEQGTTEAFF. The chain joins TRBV30 to TRBJ1-1; 7 positions agree with TRBD1. CDR3 size: 13 residues. J gave up 4 bases and V 4 bases, and 6 bases lay outside the gene matches. Germline-derived CDR1 and CDR2 are GTSNPN and SVGIG (reference sequence).

The chain recombines TRBV6-5 with TRBJ1-4; 9 bases align to TRBD1. CDR1 and CDR2 from the germline V gene are MNHEY and SVGAGI. The CDR3 has 14 residues. After removal of 5 bases from V and 7 bases from J, the junction contained 5 bases not matched to a gene. The CDR3 here is CASSRTGGGEKLFF. The CDR3 coding sequence is TGTGCCAGCAGTAGAACAGGGGGCGGTGAAAAACTGTTTTTT.

The gene calls are TRBV5-4 and TRBJ2-3, with TRBD1 matching over 9 bases. This CDR3 is built from 13 residues. CDR1 and CDR2 (germline): SGHNT, YYREEE (reference sequence). Trimming removed 5 bases from V and 3 bases from J; junction bases left unmatched: 1. CDR3 bases: TGTGCCAGCAGGGACAGGGGTACAGATACGCAGTATTTT. It codes for CASRDRGTDTQYF.

The chain links TRBV9 to TRBJ2-7; weak D call: TRBD1 (5 bases). Germline CDR1 SGDLS, CDR2 YYNGEE. V was cut by 4 bases and J by 6 bases, with 14 bases left in between. This CDR3 is 13 amino acids long. The CDR3 region is CASSPSVGLEQYF. Written as DNA, the CDR3 is TGTGCCAGCAGCCCAAGTGTGGGGCTCGAGCAGTACTTC.

V gene TRBV5-4 combines with J gene TRBJ2-1; 9 bases align to TRBD1. With V trimmed by 3 bases and J by 3 bases, 4 bases remained unmatched. The germline V gene has CDR1 SGHNT and CDR2 YYREEE (reference sequence). The CDR3 covers 15 residues. The CDR3 sequence is CASSSGQGSYNEQFF. The DNA for the CDR3 is TGTGCCAGCAGCTCCGGACAGGGGAGCTACAATGAGCAGTTCTTC.

V usage is TRBV6-1 and J usage is TRBJ1-3; D gene uncertain. Germline CDR1 MNHNS, CDR2 SASEGT. V was clipped by 2 bases and J by 0 bases, with 11 bases between them. There are 16 residues in the CDR3. This chain's CDR3 is CASSESDMTSGNTIYF. CDR3 bases: TGTGCCAGCAGTGAATCAGACATGACCTCTGGAAACACCATATATTTT.

The chain carries TRBV7-8 and TRBJ1-1, with D hard to call. Trimming removed 4 bases from V and 1 base from J, with 13 bases in between. CDR1 SGHVS and CDR2 FQNEAQ come from the germline V gene. CDR3 length equals 15 residues. CDR3 loop: CASSYNGLSNTEAFF. Written as DNA, the CDR3 is TGTGCCAGCAGCTACAACGGACTGTCGAACACTGAAGCTTTCTTT.

This clone was detected a few times. The chain uses TRBV11-2 and TRBJ2-7, with 9 positions matching TRBD1. The CDR3 is 14 residues long. The V gene's germline CDR1 is SGHAT and CDR2 FQNNGV. With V trimmed by 5 bases and J by 3 bases, 5 bases remained unmatched. CDR3 residues: CASSPLDRGYEQYF. The CDR3 DNA sequence: TGTGCCAGCAGCCCCCTGGACAGGGGCTACGAGCAGTACTTC.

The chain recombines TRBV6-5 with TRBJ2-1; 9 nucleotides line up with TRBD2. The V segment lost 0 bases and the J segment 6 bases; nucleotides outside the gene matches: 6. This CDR3 has 16 residues. Germline lookup yields CDR1 MNHEY and CDR2 SVGAGI. The CDR3 loop is CASSYSGSGGINEQFF. DNA of the CDR3: TGTGCCAGCAGTTACTCGGGTAGCGGGGGAATCAATGAGCAGTTCTTC.

V and J are TRBV20-1 and TRBJ1-3, with D hard to call. In germline, CDR1 is DFQATT, CDR2 SNEGSKA (reference sequence). The CDR3 spans 11 residues. Trimming removed 6 bases from V and 4 bases from J, with 7 bases in between. Written as DNA, the CDR3 is TGCAGTGCCGAGATGGGAAACACCATATATTTT. As protein: CSAEMGNTIYF.

This clone was seen only once. The chain carries TRBV29-1 and TRBJ1-1; D may be TRBD1 (5 bases). CDR1 is SQVTM and CDR2 is ANQGSEA in the germline V gene. The ends were cut back, 4 bases at V and 3 bases at J, with 6 bases in the middle. The CDR3 contains 11 residues. This CDR3 reads CSVAGDTEAFF. CDR3 DNA: TGCAGCGTTGCGGGGGACACTGAAGCTTTCTTT. Variable domain in full (rest from reference TRBV29-1 and TRBJ1-1): SAVISQKPSRDICQRGTSLTIQCQVDSQVTMMFWYRQQPGQSLTLIATANQGSEATYESGFVIDKFPISRPNLTFSTLTVSNMSPEDSSIYLCSVAGDTEAFFGQGTRLTVV.

The chain couples TRBV10-3 to TRBJ1-2, with D possibly TRBD1 on 6 matching bases. CDR1 and CDR2 from the germline V gene are ENHRY and SYGVKD. Trimming stripped 5 bases from V and 4 bases from J, with 17 bases between. The CDR3 runs to 15 residues. The CDR3 sequence is CAISNRTAPIYGYTF. The CDR3 DNA reads TGTGCCATCAGTAATAGGACAGCCCCAATCTATGGCTACACCTTC.

This chain uses TRBV11-3 with TRBJ2-1, with 11 bases that match TRBD2. Trimming cost V 5 bases and J 5 bases; bases outside gene matches: 8. The CDR3 covers 16 residues. The germline V gene encodes CDR1 SGHNT and CDR2 YENEEA. This CDR3 is CASSRTSGSVNNEQFF. In DNA form, the CDR3 reads TGTGCCAGCAGCCGGACTAGCGGGTCTGTAAACAATGAGCAGTTCTTC.

The chain is built from TRBV5-1 and TRBJ1-1, with unresolved D. Trimming left V 0 bases short and J 1 base short, with 10 bases between. This CDR3 is 15 amino acids long. Germline CDR1 reads SGHRS; CDR2 reads YFSETQ. The CDR3 protein is CASSLGTVKNTEAFF. CDR3 coding DNA: TGCGCCAGCAGCTTGGGTACAGTTAAGAACACTGAAGCTTTCTTT. The whole variable domain, filled in from reference TRBV5-1 and TRBJ1-1, reads KAGVTQTPRYLIKTRGQQVTLSCSPISGHRSVSWYQQTPGQGLQFLFEYFSETQRNKGNFPGRFSGRQFSNSRSEMNVSTLELGDSALYLCASSLGTVKNTEAFFGQGTRLTVV.

This rearrangement joins TRBV9 to TRBJ2-1; 8 positions match TRBD2. CDR3 length equals 15 residues. V shed 3 bases, J shed 2 bases, and the junction held 4 bases outside the gene matches. Germline CDR1 reads SGDLS; CDR2 reads YYNGEE. CDR3 in DNA: TGTGCCAGCAGCGAGAGCGGGGGAACCTACAATGAGCAGTTCTTC. Its translation: CASSESGGTYNEQFF.

The V gene is TRBV11-1, the J gene TRBJ2-2; the D gene is possibly TRBD1 (6 bases). Trimming left V 4 bases short and J 5 bases short, with 17 bases between. Germline-derived CDR1 and CDR2 are SGHAT and FQDESV (reference sequence). The CDR3 loop spans 16 amino acids. The CDR3 bases are TGTGCCAGCAGCTCTCAGGGCAGGGGAAAAACCGGGGAGCTGTTTTTT. Its protein is CASSSQGRGKTGELFF.

In its sample, this clone ranks as large. The chain uses TRBV12-3 or TRBV12-4 and TRBJ1-1; tentative D call: TRBD1 (6 bases). V dropped 5 bases and J dropped 3 bases, with 7 bases sitting between them. There are 12 residues in the CDR3. This chain's CDR3 is CASSPGDTEAFF. The CDR3 nucleotides are TGTGCCAGCAGTCCAGGGGACACTGAAGCTTTCTTT.

The chain employs TRBV5-1 and TRBJ1-2, with 7 bases identical to TRBD1. This CDR3 is built from 14 residues. Germline V CDR1 and CDR2: SGHRS, YFSETQ. Germline trimming cut 6 bases from V and 7 bases from J; bases unmatched to any gene: 12. DNA for the CDR3: TGCGCCAGCACCGTGTCCCGGGACAGCGGTGGCTACACCTTC. It encodes CASTVSRDSGGYTF.

This rearrangement joins TRBV19 to TRBJ1-3, with TRBD1 as a possible D gene (6 bases). Germline CDR1 is LNHDA and CDR2 is SQIVND (reference sequence). V was trimmed by 3 bases and J by 0 bases, leaving 12 bases between them. The CDR3 sequence is 16 residues long. This CDR3 is CASSMDSSPSGNTIYF. The CDR3 coding sequence is TGTGCCAGTAGTATGGACAGTTCCCCCTCTGGAAACACCATATATTTT.

The rearrangement joins TRBV11-2 to TRBJ2-7; tentative D call: TRBD1 (6 bases). Trimming left V 3 bases short and J 3 bases short, with 15 bases between. This CDR3 region has 15 residues. Germline CDR1 reads SGHAT; CDR2 reads FQNNGV. The DNA of the CDR3 is TGTGCCAGCAGCTTTAGGGAAGCACAGGGCTACGAGCAGTACTTC. Its protein product is CASSFREAQGYEQYF. Full variable domain (rest looked up from reference TRBV11-2 and TRBJ2-7): EAGVAQSPRYKIIEKRQSVAFWCNPISGHATLYWYQQILGQGPKLLIQFQNNGVVDDSQLPKDRFSAERLKGVDSTLKIQPAKLEDSAVYLCASSFREAQGYEQYFGPGTRLTVT.